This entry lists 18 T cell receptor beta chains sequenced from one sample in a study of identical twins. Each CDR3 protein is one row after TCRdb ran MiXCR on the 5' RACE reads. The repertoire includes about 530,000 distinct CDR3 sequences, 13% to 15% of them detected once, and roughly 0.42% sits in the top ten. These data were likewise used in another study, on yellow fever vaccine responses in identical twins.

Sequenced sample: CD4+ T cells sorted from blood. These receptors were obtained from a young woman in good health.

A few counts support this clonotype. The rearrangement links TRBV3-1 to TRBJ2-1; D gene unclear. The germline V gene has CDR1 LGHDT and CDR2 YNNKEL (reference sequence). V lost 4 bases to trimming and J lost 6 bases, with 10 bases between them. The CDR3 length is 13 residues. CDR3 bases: TGTGCCAGCAGCCCACGAGGCCCCAATGAGCAGTTCTTC. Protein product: CASSPRGPNEQFF.

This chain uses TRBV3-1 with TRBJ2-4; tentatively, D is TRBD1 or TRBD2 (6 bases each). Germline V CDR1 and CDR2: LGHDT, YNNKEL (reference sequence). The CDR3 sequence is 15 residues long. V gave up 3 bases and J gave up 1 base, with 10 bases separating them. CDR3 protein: CASSHRGVAKNIQYF. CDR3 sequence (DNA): TGTGCCAGCAGCCATAGGGGGGTTGCCAAAAACATTCAGTACTTC. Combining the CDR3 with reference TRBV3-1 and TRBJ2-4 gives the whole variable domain DTAVSQTPKYLVTQMGNDKSIKCEQNLGHDTMYWYKQDSKKFLKIMFSYNNKELIINETVPNRFSPKSPDKAHLNLHINSLELGDSAVYFCASSHRGVAKNIQYFGAGTRLSVL.

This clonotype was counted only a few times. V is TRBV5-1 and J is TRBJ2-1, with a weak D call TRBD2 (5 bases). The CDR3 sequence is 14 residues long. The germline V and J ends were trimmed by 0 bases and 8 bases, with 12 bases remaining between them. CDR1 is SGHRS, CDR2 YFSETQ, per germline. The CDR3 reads CASSLVASIHEQFF. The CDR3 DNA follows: TGCGCCAGCAGCTTGGTGGCTAGCATCCATGAGCAGTTCTTC.

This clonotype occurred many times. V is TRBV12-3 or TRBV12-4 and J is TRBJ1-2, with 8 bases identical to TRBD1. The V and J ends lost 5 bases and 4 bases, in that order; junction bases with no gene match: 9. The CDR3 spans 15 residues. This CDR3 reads CASSTQTGVSYGYTF. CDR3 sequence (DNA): TGTGCCAGCAGTACACAGACAGGGGTGTCCTATGGCTACACCTTC.

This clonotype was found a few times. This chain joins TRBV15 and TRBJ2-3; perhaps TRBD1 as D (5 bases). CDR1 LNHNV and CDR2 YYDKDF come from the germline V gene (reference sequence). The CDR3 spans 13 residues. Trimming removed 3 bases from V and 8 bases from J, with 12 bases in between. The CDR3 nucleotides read TGTGCCACCAGCAGCCTAGGACAAGCTACGCAGTATTTT. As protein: CATSSLGQATQYF.

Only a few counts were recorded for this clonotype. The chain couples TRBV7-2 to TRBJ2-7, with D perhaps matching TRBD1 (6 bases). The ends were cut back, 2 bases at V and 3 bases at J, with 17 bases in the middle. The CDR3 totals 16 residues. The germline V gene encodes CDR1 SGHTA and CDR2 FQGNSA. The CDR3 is CASSLLRGQGDYEQYF. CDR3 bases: TGTGCCAGCAGCTTACTCAGGGGACAAGGAGACTACGAGCAGTACTTC. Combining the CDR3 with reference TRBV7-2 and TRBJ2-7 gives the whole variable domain GAGVSQSPSNKVTEKGKDVELRCDPISGHTALYWYRQSLGQGLEFLIYFQGNSAPDKSGLPSDRFSAERTGGSVSTLTIQRTQQEDSAVYLCASSLLRGQGDYEQYFGPGTRLTVT.

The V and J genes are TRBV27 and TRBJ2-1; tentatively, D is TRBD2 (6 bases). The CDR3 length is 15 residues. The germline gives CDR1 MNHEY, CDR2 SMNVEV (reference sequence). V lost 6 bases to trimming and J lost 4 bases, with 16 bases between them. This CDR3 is CASSRLGDRYNEQFF. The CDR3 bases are TGTGCCAGCAGCCGACTAGGAGACCGATACAATGAGCAGTTCTTC.

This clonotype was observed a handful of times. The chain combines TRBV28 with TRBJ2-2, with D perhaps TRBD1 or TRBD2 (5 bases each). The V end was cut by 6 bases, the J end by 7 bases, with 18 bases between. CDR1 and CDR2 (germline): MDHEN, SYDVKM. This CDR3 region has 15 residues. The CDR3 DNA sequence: TGTGCCAGCAGAAAGACCGGGGCATCTCTCGGGGAGCTGTTTTTT. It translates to CASRKTGASLGELFF.

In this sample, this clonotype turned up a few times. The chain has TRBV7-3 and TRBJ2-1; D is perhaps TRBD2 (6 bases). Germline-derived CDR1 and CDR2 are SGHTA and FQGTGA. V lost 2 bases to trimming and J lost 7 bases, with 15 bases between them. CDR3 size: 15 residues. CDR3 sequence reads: CASSLGTSPGNEQFF. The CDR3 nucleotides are TGTGCCAGCAGCTTAGGTACTAGCCCGGGGAATGAGCAGTTCTTC.

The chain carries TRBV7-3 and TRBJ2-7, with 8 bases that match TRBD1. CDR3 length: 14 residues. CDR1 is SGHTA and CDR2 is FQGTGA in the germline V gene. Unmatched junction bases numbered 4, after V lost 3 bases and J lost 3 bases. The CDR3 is CASSLDRVGYEQYF. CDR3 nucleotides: TGTGCCAGCAGCTTGGACAGGGTTGGCTACGAGCAGTACTTC.

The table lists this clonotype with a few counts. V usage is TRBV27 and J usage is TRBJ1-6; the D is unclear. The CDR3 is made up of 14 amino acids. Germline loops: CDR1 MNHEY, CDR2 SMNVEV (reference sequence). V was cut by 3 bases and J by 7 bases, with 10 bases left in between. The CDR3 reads CASSFWIGNSPLHF. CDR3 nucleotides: TGTGCCAGCAGTTTCTGGATTGGAAATTCACCCCTCCACTTT.

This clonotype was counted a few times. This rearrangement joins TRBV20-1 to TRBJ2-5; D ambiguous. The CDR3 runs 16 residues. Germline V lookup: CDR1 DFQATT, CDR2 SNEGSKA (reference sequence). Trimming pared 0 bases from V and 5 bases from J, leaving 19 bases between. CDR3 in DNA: TGCAGTGCTAGAGATACACTCTTAAACTCGGCGGAGACCCAGTACTTC. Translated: CSARDTLLNSAETQYF.

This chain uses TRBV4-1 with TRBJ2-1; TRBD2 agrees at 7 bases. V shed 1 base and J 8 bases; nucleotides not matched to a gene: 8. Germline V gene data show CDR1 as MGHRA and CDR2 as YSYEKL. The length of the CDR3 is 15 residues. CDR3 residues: CASSQVLADPHEQFF. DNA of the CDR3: TGCGCCAGCAGCCAAGTGCTAGCGGACCCCCATGAGCAGTTCTTC.

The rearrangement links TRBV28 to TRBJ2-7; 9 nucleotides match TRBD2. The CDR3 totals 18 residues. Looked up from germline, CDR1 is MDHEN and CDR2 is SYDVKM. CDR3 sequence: CATEVAVAGGPNSSEQYV. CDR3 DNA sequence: TGTGCCACCGAGGTTGCCGTGGCGGGGGGGCCGAATTCCTCCGAGCAGTACGTC.

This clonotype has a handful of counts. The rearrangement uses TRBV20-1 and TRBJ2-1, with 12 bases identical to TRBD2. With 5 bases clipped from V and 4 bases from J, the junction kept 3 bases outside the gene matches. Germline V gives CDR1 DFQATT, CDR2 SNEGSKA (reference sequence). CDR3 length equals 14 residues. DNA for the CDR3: TGCAGTGCTGCGACTAGCGGGGGTTACAATGAGCAGTTCTTC. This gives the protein CSAATSGGYNEQFF.

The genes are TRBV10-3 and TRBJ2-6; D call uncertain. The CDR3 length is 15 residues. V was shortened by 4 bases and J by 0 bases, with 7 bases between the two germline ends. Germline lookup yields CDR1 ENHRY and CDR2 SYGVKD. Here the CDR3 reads CAISGESSGANVLTF. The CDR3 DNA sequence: TGTGCCATCAGTGGAGAGAGCTCTGGGGCCAACGTCCTGACTTTC.

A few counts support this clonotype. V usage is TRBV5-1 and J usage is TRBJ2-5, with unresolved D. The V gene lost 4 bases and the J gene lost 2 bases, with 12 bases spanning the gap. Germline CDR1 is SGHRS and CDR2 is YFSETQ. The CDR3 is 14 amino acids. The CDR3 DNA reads TGCGCCAGCAGCAAAGATAGTTTACAAGAGACCCAGTACTTC. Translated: CASSKDSLQETQYF. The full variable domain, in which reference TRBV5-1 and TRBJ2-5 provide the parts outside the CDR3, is KAGVTQTPRYLIKTRGQQVTLSCSPISGHRSVSWYQQTPGQGLQFLFEYFSETQRNKGNFPGRFSGRQFSNSRSEMNVSTLELGDSALYLCASSKDSLQETQYFGPGTRLLVL.

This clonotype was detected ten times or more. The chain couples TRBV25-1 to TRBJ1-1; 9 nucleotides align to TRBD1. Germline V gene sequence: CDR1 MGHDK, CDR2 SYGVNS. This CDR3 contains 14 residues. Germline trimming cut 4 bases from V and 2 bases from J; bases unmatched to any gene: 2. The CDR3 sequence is CASSADRGNTEAFF. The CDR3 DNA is TGTGCCAGCAGTGCGGACAGGGGAAACACTGAAGCTTTCTTT.